This note documents a single T cell receptor (beta chain) sequence. As yet, its antigen is unknown. V was clipped by 4 bases and J by 3 bases, with 17 bases between them. This CDR3 region has 16 residues. Per germline, CDR1 SGHRS and CDR2 YFSETQ. A CD45RA-negative memory subset and a CD45RA+ naive subset were separated from the CD4+ cells. These data are taken from a study of shared clonotypes between healthy human individuals. The overall study: Each donor's CD8 memory used one plate, CD8 naive two, each CD4 subset three.

The deep-level immunoSEQ assay was used. Profiled with immunoSEQ multiplex PCR; TCRdb holds only in-frame clones, not every one. The repertoire consists of around 1.1 million clones, with about 72% occurring once and the leading ten covering almost 0.9%. Points from the study as a whole: What naive subsets generally showed was a larger estimated richness than memory subsets showed.

Sample: memory CD4+ T cells from PBMCs. Regarding subset: CD45RA-negative fraction. The chain joins TRBV5-1 to TRBJ1-3, with no clear D. This TCR was sampled from a man between 18 and 29 years old in good health. Some clones in this sample may be carry-over from other donors' samples. CDR3: CASSPTGERDGNTIYF. As DNA, the CDR3 is TGCGCCAGCAGCCCAACTGGGGAGCGGGATGGAAACACCATATATTTT.